The clone carrying this T cell receptor beta chain appeared once. Produced via immunoSEQ multiplex PCR; TCRdb's table is partial and in-frame only. The table lists fewer than 250,000 clones, just under 90% of them singletons. The sample comes from a study of blood T cell repertoires in COVID-19. Study-wide background: T cells, B-cell-depleted T cells, or PBMCs supplied cDNA or gDNA.

The receptor was isolated from a man aged 50 to 60 who had been exposed to COVID-19. The sequenced sample was PBMCs or T cells enriched from blood (not recorded which).

The CDR3 reads CASRLAGPSGTQYF. The CDR3, as DNA: TGTGCCAGCCGACTAGCGGGTCCTTCGGGGACCCAGTACTTC. The chain carries TRBV7-2 and TRBJ2-5; 10 positions match TRBD2. The CDR3 is 14 residues long. J gave up 7 bases and V 8 bases, and 10 bases lay outside the gene matches. The V gene's germline CDR1 is SGHTA and CDR2 FQGNSA.